The 3 T cell receptor beta chains below come from one sample, sequenced in a study of radiation and T cells in renal cell carcinoma. Time point reported: blood 4 weeks post-SBRT, at nephrectomy. As for treatment: 15 Gy SBRT to primary tumor, nephrectomy 4 weeks later. The data were produced by immunoSEQ multiplex PCR, yet TCRdb's version contains in-frame clones alone and is incomplete. The repertoire holds tens of thousands of clones, with around 81% as singletons. The sequenced sample was blood, obtained from a patient whose treatment included radiotherapy and nephrectomy. These TCRs come from a man aged 45 to 65 with renal cell carcinoma.

This chain connects TRBV6-1 to TRBJ1-2, with D hard to call. The CDR3 runs 11 residues. Between the trimmed V and J ends, which lost 5 bases and 5 bases, there was a span of 6 bases. CDR1 and CDR2 (germline): MNHNS, SASEGT. CDR3 nucleotide sequence: TGTGCCAGCAGTTATGGGTATGGCTACACCTTC. This gives the protein CASSYGYGYTF.

The chain has TRBV7-9 and TRBJ2-5; D is unresolved. The CDR3 runs 13 residues. Germline CDR1 is SEHNR and CDR2 is FQNEAQ (reference sequence). V was shortened by 1 base and J by 4 bases, with 7 bases between the two germline ends. CDR3 amino acids: CASSLEGSETQYF. CDR3 DNA: TGTGCCAGCAGCTTAGAGGGCTCAGAGACCCAGTACTTC.

This clone came up once. This chain joins TRBV5-4 and TRBJ2-3; 8 bases align to TRBD2. The CDR3 loop spans 15 amino acids. Trimming at V came to 4 bases and at J to 0 bases, leaving 4 bases not matched to a gene. CDR1 and CDR2 (germline): SGHNT, YYREEE (reference sequence). This CDR3 reads CASSRSGISTDTQYF. The CDR3 DNA reads TGTGCCAGCAGCCGTAGCGGGATTAGCACAGATACGCAGTATTTT. The entire variable domain, with the rest obtained from reference TRBV5-4 and TRBJ2-3, is as follows: ETGVTQSPTHLIKTRGQQVTLRCSSQSGHNTVSWYQQALGQGPQFIFQYYREEENGRGNFPPRFSGLQFPNYSSELNVNALELDDSALYLCASSRSGISTDTQYFGPGTRLTVL.